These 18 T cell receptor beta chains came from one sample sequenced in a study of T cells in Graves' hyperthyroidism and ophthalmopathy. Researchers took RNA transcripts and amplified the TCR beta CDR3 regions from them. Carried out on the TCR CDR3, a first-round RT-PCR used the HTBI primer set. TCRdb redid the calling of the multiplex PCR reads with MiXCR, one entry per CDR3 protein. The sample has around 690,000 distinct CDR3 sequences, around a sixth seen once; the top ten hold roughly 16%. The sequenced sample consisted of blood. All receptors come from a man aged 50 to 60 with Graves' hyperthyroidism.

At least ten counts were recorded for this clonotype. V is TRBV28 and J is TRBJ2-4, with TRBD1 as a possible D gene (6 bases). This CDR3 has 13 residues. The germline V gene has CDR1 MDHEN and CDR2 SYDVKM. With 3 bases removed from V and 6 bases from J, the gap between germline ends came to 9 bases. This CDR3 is CASSFGDINIQYF. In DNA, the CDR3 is TGTGCCAGCAGTTTTGGGGACATAAACATTCAGTACTTC.

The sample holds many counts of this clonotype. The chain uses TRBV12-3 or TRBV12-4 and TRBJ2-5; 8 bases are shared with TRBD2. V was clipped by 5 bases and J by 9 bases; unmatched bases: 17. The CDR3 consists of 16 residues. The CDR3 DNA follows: TGTGCCAGCAGTCAACCCCCGGGGGGGGGTGGGGTGGCCCAGTACTTC. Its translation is CASSQPPGGGGVAQYF.

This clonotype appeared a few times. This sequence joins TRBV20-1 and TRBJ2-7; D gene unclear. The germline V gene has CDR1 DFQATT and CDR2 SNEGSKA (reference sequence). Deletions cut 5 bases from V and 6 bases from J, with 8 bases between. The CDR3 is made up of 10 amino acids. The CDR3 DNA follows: TGCAGTGCTTGGGATGGCGAGCAGTACTTC. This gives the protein CSAWDGEQYF.

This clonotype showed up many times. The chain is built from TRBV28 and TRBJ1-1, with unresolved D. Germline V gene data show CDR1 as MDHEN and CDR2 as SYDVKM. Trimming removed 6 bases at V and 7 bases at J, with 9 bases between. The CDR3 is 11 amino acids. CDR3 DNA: TGTGCCAGCAGCTCCGTTCGTGAAGCTTTCTTT. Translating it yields CASSSVREAFF.

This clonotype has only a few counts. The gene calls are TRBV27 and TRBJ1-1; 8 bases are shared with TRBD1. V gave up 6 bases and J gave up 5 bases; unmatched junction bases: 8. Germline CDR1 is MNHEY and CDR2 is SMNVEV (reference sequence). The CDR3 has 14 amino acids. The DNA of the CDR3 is TGTGCCAGCAGCGGAACAGGGGGGATTACTGAAGCTTTCTTT. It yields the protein CASSGTGGITEAFF.

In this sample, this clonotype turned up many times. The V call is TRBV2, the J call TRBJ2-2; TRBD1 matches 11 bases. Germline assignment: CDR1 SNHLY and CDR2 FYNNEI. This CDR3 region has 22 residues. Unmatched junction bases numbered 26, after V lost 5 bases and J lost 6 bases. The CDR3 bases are TGTGCCAGCAGTATCCGGCCGGGACAGGGGGTTACAGGCGAGGGGGATGCCGGGGAGCTGTTTTTT. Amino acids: CASSIRPGQGVTGEGDAGELFF.

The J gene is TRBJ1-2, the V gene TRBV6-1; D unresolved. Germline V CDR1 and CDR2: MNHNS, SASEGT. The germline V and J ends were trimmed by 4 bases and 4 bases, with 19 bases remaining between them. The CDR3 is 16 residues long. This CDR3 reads CASSGGSPRSVYGYTF. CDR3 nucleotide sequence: TGTGCCAGCAGTGGCGGCTCTCCCCGGTCGGTCTATGGCTACACCTTC.

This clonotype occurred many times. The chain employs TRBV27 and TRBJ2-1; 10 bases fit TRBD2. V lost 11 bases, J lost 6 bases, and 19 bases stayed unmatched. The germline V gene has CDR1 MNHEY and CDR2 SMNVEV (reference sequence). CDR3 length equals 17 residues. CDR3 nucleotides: TGTGCCTCAGCAAGGGGGTGGAGCGGGAGGGCGGGCAATGAGCAGTTCTTC. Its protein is CASARGWSGRAGNEQFF.

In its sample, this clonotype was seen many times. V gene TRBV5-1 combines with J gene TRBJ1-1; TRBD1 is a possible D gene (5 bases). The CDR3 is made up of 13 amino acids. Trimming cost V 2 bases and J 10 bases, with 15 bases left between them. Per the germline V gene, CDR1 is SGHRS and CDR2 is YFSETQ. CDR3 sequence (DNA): TGCGCCAGCAGCTTCGACTCTATTGGGGGAGCTTTCTTT. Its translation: CASSFDSIGGAFF.

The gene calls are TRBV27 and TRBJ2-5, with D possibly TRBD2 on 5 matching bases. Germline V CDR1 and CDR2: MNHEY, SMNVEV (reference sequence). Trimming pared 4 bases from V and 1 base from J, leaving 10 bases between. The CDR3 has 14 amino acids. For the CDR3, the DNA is TGTGCCAGCAGTTCCCTGAGGGCCCAAGAGACCCAGTACTTC. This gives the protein CASSSLRAQETQYF.

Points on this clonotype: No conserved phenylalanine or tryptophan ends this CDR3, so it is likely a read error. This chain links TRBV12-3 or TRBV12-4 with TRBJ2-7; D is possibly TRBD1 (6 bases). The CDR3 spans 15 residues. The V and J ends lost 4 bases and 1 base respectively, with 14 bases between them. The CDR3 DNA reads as TGTGCCAGCAGTTACACAGGGTCGGGATCCTACGAGCAGTACCTC. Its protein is CASSYTGSGSYEQYL.

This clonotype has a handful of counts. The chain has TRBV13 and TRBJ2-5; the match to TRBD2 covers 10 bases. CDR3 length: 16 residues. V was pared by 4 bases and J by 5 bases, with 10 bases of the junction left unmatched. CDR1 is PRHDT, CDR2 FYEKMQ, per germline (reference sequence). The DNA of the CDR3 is TGTGCCAGCAGCTCCCGGACTAGCGGCGAAGGGGAGACCCAGTACTTC. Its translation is CASSSRTSGEGETQYF.

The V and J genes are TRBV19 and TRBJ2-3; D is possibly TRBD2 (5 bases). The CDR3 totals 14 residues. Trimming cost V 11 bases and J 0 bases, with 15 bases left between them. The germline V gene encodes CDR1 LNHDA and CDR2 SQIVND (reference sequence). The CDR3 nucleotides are TGTGCCTCCTCAACCCAGCGGAGCACAGATACGCAGTATTTT. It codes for CASSTQRSTDTQYF.

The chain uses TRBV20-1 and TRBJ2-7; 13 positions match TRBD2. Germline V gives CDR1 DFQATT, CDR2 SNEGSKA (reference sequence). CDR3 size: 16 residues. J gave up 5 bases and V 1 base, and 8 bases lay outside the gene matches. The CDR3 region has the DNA TGCAGTGCTAGAGCACTAGCGGGAGGGCCTCTAGACGAGCAGTACTTC. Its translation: CSARALAGGPLDEQYF.

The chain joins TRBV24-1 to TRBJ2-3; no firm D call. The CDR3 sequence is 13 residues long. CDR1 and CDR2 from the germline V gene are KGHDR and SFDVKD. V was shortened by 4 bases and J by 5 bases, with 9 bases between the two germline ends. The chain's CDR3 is CATSDPSGDTQYF. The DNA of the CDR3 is TGTGCCACCAGTGACCCCTCTGGAGATACGCAGTATTTT.

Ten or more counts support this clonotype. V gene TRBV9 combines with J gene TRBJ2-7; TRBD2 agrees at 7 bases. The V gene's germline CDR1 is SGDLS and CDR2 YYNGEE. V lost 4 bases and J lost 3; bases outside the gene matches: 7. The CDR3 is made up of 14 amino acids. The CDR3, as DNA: TGTGCCAGCAGCCAAGGACTAGGGGTCTACGAGCAGTACTTC. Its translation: CASSQGLGVYEQYF.

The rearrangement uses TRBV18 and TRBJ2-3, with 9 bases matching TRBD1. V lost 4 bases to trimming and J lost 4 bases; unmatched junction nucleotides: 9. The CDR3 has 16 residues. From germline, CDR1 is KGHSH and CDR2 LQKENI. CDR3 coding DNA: TGTGCCAGCTCACAGCTATCCGGGACAGGGTCAGATACGCAGTATTTT. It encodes CASSQLSGTGSDTQYF. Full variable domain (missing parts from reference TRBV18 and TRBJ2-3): NAGVMQNPRHLVRRRGQEARLRCSPMKGHSHVYWYRQLPEEGLKFMVYLQKENIIDESGMPKERFSAEFPKEGPSILRIQQVVRGDSAAYFCASSQLSGTGSDTQYFGPGTRLTVL.

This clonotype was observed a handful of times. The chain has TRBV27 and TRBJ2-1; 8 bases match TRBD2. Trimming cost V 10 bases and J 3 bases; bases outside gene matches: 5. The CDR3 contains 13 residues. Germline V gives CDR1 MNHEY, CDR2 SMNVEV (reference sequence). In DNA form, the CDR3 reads TGTGCCACCCGGGGGGGGTTCTACAATGAGCAGTTCTTC. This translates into CATRGGFYNEQFF.